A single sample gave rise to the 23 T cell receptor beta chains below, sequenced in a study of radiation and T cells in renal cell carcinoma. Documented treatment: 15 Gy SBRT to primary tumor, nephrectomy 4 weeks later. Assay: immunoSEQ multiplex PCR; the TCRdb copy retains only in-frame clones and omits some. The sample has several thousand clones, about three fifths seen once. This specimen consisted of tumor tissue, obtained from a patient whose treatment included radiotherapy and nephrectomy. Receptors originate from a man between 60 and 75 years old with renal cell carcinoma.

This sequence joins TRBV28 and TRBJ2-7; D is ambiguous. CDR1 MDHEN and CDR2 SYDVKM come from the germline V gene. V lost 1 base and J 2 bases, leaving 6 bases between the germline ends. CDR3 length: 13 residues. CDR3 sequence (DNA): TGTGCCAGCAGTTTATCGGCCCCCTACGAGCAGTACTTC. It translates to CASSLSAPYEQYF.

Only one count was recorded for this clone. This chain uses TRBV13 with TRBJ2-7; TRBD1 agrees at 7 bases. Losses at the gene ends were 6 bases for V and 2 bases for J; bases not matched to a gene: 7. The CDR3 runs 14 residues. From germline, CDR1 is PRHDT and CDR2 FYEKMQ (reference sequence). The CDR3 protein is CASRNGQVAYEQYF. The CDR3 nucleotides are TGTGCCAGCAGAAACGGACAGGTTGCCTACGAGCAGTACTTC.

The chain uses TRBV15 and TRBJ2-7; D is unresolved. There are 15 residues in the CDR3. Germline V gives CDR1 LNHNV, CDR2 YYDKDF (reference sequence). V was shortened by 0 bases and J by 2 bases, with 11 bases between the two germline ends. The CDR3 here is CATSRDWPDPYEQYF. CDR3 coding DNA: TGTGCCACCAGCAGAGATTGGCCAGATCCCTACGAGCAGTACTTC.

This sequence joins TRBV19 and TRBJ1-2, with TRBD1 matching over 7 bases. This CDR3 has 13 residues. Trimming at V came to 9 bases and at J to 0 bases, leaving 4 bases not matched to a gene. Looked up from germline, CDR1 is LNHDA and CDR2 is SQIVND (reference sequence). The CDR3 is CARAGQTNYGYTF. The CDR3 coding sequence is TGTGCCAGGGCGGGACAGACTAACTATGGCTACACCTTC.

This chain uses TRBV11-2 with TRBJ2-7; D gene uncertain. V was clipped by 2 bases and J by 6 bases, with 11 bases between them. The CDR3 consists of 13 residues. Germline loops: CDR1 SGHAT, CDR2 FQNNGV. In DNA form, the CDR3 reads TGTGCCAGCAGCTTACTATTGACGGTCGAGCAGTACTTC. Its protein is CASSLLLTVEQYF.

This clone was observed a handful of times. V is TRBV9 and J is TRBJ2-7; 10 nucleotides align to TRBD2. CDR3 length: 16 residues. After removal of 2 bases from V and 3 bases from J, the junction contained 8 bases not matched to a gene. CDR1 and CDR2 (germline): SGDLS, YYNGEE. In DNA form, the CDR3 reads TGTGCCAGCAGCGTCCTTTCTAGCGGGAGCTTCTACGAGCAGTACTTC. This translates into CASSVLSSGSFYEQYF. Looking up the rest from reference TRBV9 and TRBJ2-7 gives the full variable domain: DSGVTQTPKHLITATGQRVTLRCSPRSGDLSVYWYQQSLDQGLQFLIQYYNGEERAKGNILERFSAQQFPDLHSELNLSSLELGDSALYFCASSVLSSGSFYEQYFGPGTRLTVT.

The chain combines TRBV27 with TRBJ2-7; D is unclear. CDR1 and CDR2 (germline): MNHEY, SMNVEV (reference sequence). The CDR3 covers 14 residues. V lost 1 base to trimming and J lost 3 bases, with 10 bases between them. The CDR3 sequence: CASSLFSHDYEQYF. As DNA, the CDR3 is TGTGCCAGCAGTTTATTTTCCCACGACTACGAGCAGTACTTC.

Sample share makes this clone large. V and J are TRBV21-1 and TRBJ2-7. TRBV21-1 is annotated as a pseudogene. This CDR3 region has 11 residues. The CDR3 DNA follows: TGTGCCAGCAGCAAAACCTACGAGCAGTACTTC. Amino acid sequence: CASSKTYEQYF.

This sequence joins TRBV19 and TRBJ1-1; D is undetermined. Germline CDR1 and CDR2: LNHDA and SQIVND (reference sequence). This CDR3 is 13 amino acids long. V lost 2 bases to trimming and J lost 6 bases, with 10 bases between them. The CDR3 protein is CASSILQAAEAFF. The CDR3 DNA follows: TGTGCCAGTAGTATACTCCAGGCCGCTGAAGCTTTCTTT.

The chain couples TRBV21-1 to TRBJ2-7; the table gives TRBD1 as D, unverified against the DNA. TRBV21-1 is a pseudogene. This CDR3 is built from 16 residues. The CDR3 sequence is CASSKALQAHSYEQYF. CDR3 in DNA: TGTGCCAGCAGCAAAGCGCTACAGGCCCACTCCTACGAGCAGTACTTC.

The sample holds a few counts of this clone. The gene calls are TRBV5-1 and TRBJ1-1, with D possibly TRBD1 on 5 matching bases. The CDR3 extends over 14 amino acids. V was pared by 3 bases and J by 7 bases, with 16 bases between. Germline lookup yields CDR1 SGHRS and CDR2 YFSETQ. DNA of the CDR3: TGCGCCAGCAGCTCGGAGACAGTGTCGAATGAAGCTTTCTTT. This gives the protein CASSSETVSNEAFF. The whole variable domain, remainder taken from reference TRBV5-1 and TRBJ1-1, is KAGVTQTPRYLIKTRGQQVTLSCSPISGHRSVSWYQQTPGQGLQFLFEYFSETQRNKGNFPGRFSGRQFSNSRSEMNVSTLELGDSALYLCASSSETVSNEAFFGQGTRLTVV.

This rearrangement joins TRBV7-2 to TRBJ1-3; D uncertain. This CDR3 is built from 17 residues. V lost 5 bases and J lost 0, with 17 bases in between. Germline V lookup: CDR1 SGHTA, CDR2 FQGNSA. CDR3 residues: CASSPQATPLSGNTIYF. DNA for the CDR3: TGTGCCAGCAGCCCGCAGGCTACCCCCCTCTCTGGAAACACCATATATTTT.

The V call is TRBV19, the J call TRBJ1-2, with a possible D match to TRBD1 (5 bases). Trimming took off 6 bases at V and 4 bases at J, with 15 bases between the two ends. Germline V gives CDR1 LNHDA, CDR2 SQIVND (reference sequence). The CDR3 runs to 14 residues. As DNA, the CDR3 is TGTGCCAGTAGGAGCGGGGCGGGATTCTATGGCTACACCTTC. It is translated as CASRSGAGFYGYTF.

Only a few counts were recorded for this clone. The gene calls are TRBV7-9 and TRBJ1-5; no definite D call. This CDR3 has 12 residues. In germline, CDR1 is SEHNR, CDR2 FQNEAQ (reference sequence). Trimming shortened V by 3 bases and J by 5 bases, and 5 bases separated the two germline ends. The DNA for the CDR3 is TGTGCCAGCAGCTTGGCTCATCAGCCCCAGCATTTT. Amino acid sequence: CASSLAHQPQHF.

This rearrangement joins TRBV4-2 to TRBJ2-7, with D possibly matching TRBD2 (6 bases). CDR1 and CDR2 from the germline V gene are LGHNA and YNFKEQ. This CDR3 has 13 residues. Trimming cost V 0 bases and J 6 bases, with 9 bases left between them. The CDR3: CASSQDGGFEQYF. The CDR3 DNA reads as TGTGCCAGCAGCCAAGATGGGGGGTTCGAGCAGTACTTC.

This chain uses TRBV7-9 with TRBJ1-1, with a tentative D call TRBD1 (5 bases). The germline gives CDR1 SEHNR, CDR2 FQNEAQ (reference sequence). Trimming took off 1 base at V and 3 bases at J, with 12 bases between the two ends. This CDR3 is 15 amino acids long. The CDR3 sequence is CASSLGIGADTEAFF. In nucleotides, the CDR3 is TGTGCCAGCAGCTTAGGGATAGGGGCGGACACTGAAGCTTTCTTT. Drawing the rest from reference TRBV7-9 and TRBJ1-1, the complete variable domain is DTGVSQNPRHKITKRGQNVTFRCDPISEHNRLYWYRQTLGQGPEFLTYFQNEAQLEKSRLLSDRFSAERPKGSFSTLEIQRTEQGDSAMYLCASSLGIGADTEAFFGQGTRLTVV.

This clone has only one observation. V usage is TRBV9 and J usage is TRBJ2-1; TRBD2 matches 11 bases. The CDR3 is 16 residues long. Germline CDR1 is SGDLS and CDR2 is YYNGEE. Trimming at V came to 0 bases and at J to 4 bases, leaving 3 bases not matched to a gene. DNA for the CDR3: TGTGCCAGCAGCGTAGGGATAGCGGGAGGGTACAATGAGCAGTTCTTC. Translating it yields CASSVGIAGGYNEQFF.

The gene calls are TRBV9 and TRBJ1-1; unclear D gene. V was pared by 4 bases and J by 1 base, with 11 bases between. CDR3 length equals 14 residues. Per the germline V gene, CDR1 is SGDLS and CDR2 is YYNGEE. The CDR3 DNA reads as TGTGCCAGCAGCTTAAGACCCGGGAACACTGAAGCTTTCTTT. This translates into CASSLRPGNTEAFF.

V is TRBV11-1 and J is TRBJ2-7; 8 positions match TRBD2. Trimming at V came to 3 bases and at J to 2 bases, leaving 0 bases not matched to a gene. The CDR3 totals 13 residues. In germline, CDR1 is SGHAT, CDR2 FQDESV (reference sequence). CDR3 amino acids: CASSLTSAYEQYF. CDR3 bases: TGTGCCAGCAGCTTGACTAGCGCCTACGAGCAGTACTTC. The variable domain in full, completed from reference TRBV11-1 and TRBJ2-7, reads EAEVAQSPRYKITEKSQAVAFWCDPISGHATLYWYRQILGQGPELLVQFQDESVVDDSQLPKDRFSAERLKGVDSTLKIQPAELGDSAMYLCASSLTSAYEQYFGPGTRLTVT.

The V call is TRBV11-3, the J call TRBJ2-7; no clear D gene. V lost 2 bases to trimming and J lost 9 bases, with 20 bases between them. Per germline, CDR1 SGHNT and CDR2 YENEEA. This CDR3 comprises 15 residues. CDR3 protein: CASSLNEHIRLGQYF. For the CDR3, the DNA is TGTGCCAGCAGCTTAAATGAGCACATCCGCCTAGGGCAGTACTTC. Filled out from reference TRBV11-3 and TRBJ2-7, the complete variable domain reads EAGVVQSPRYKIIEKKQPVAFWCNPISGHNTLYWYLQNLGQGPELLIRYENEEAVDDSQLPKDRFSAERLKGVDSTLKIQPAELGDSAVYLCASSLNEHIRLGQYFGPGTRLTVT.

CDR3 in amino acids: CASSDPTGRRYNEQFF. The CDR3 coding sequence is TGTGCCAGCAGTGATCCGACAGGGAGACGGTACAATGAGCAGTTCTTC. The J gene is TRBJ2-1, the V gene TRBV6-1; 7 bases are shared with TRBD1. The CDR3 extends over 16 amino acids. V lost 3 bases and J lost 4; bases outside the gene matches: 9. CDR1 is MNHNS, CDR2 SASEGT, per germline.

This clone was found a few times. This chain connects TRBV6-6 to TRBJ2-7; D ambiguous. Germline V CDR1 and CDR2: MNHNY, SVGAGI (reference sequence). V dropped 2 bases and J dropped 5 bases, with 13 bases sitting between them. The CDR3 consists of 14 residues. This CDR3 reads CASSYPGESHEQYF. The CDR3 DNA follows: TGTGCCAGCAGTTACCCTGGGGAAAGCCACGAGCAGTACTTC.

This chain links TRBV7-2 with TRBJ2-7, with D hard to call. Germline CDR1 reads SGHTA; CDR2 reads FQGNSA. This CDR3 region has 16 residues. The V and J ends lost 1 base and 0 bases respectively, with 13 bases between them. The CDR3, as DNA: TGTGCCAGCAGCTTAGGCGAGCTCAGGAGCTCCTACGAGCAGTACTTC. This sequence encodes CASSLGELRSSYEQYF.